The 18 T cell receptor beta chains below all came from one sample that was sequenced in a study of T cells in Graves' hyperthyroidism and ophthalmopathy. The source material, RNA transcripts, was used to amplify TCR beta CDR3 regions. The HTBI primer set served for first-round RT-PCR of the TCR CDR3. From the multiplex PCR reads, TCRdb called clonotypes with MiXCR, one entry per CDR3 protein. The sample lists hundreds of thousands of distinct CDR3 sequences; roughly 25% were seen once. Source material: blood. The receptors here all came from a middle-aged man with Graves' hyperthyroidism.

The V and J genes are TRBV27 and TRBJ1-2, with 10 bases lining up with TRBD1. The CDR3 has 15 residues. Trimming took 5 bases from V and 7 from J; bases not matched to a gene: 10. Germline V CDR1 and CDR2: MNHEY, SMNVEV (reference sequence). The CDR3 reads CASSIDRGRLRGYTF. The CDR3 region has the DNA TGTGCCAGCAGTATCGACAGGGGGCGATTACGTGGCTACACCTTC.

The V call is TRBV19, the J call TRBJ2-2, with D possibly TRBD2 on 5 matching bases. Trimming cost V 3 bases and J 6 bases, with 11 bases left between them. The CDR3 is 14 residues long. Germline V gives CDR1 LNHDA, CDR2 SQIVND (reference sequence). The CDR3 coding sequence is TGTGCCAGTAGTATGACCACCGGGGCCGGGGAGCTGTTTTTT. Translation: CASSMTTGAGELFF.

The chain combines TRBV2 with TRBJ1-2; D is undetermined. Looked up from germline, CDR1 is SNHLY and CDR2 is FYNNEI. CDR3 size: 14 residues. Trimming shortened V by 2 bases and J by 4 bases, and 11 bases separated the two germline ends. Here the CDR3 reads CASSERVNRYGYTF. CDR3 in DNA: TGTGCCAGCAGTGAAAGAGTAAACCGCTATGGCTACACCTTC.

This rearrangement joins TRBV25-1 to TRBJ2-7; the D gene is possibly TRBD2 (5 bases). Trimming removed 4 bases at V and 6 bases at J, with 13 bases between. This CDR3 contains 13 residues. Germline CDR1 MGHDK, CDR2 SYGVNS. CDR3: CASSGLSKAEQYF. The DNA of the CDR3 is TGTGCCAGCAGTGGACTAAGCAAGGCCGAGCAGTACTTC.

This clonotype was counted many times. Written as DNA, the CDR3 is TGTGCCAGCAGTTCCGGGACTAGCGGATCTGAGCAGTTCTTC. It codes for CASSSGTSGSEQFF. The chain is built from TRBV12-3 or TRBV12-4 and TRBJ2-1, with 11 bases lining up with TRBD2. This CDR3 is built from 14 residues. Trimming at V came to 4 bases and at J to 9 bases, leaving 5 bases not matched to a gene.

In this sample, this clonotype turned up a few times. The rearrangement joins TRBV29-1 to TRBJ2-5; 7 nucleotides agree with TRBD1. The length of the CDR3 is 12 residues. CDR1 is SQVTM and CDR2 is ANQGSEA in the germline V gene. J lost 5 bases, V lost 6 bases, and 6 bases had no gene match. The CDR3 bases are TGCAGCGTCACGACAGGGTTCGAGACCCAGTACTTC. Its protein product is CSVTTGFETQYF.

This clonotype was observed many times. The chain uses TRBV7-3 and TRBJ2-5; D tentatively fits TRBD1 or TRBD2 (5 bases each). Looked up from germline, CDR1 is SGHTA and CDR2 is FQGTGA. The CDR3 is 14 amino acids. V was pared by 5 bases and J by 5 bases, with 15 bases between. Here the CDR3 DNA reads TGTGCCAGCAGCAATGGACGGGACGGCGAGACCCAGTACTTC. This gives the protein CASSNGRDGETQYF.

CDR3: CASSLEAGVSTDTQYF. In nucleotides, the CDR3 is TGCGCCAGCAGCTTGGAAGCGGGAGTCTCCACAGATACGCAGTATTTT. The rearrangement links TRBV5-1 to TRBJ2-3, with 8 bases fitting TRBD2. With V trimmed by 0 bases and J by 2 bases, 5 bases remained unmatched. This CDR3 spans 16 amino acids. Germline lookup yields CDR1 SGHRS and CDR2 YFSETQ.

This clonotype was observed a handful of times. This chain uses TRBV11-3 with TRBJ2-7, with 14 bases aligning to TRBD2. Per germline, CDR1 SGHNT and CDR2 YENEEA. The CDR3 has 17 amino acids. The V and J ends lost 3 bases and 3 bases, in that order; junction bases with no gene match: 7. The DNA of the CDR3 is TGTGCCAGCAGCTTGAGACTAGCGGGAGGGCCGGTCTACGAGCAGTACTTC. Protein: CASSLRLAGGPVYEQYF.

The V gene is TRBV28, the J gene TRBJ2-2; D not certain. The CDR3 has 15 amino acids. Germline-derived CDR1 and CDR2 are MDHEN and SYDVKM. The germline V and J ends were trimmed by 4 bases and 3 bases, with 12 bases remaining between them. Here the CDR3 reads CASSSDSQYTGELFF. The CDR3 nucleotides read TGTGCCAGCAGTTCAGACTCCCAATACACCGGGGAGCTGTTTTTT.

The chain carries TRBV5-1 and TRBJ2-5; D assignment may be TRBD1 or TRBD2 (5 bases each). Germline values: CDR1 SGHRS, CDR2 YFSETQ. The length of the CDR3 is 14 residues. Trimming removed 7 bases from V and 1 base from J, with 14 bases in between. The CDR3 protein is CASSPGRRQETQYF. DNA for the CDR3: TGCGCCAGCTCACCGGGACGCCGCCAAGAGACCCAGTACTTC.

The V call is TRBV20-1, the J call TRBJ2-2, with D perhaps TRBD1 or TRBD2 (5 bases each). The length of the CDR3 is 13 residues. Germline-derived CDR1 and CDR2 are DFQATT and SNEGSKA (reference sequence). Trimming stripped 5 bases from V and 8 bases from J, with 15 bases between. In nucleotides, the CDR3 is TGCAGTGCTGGGGGAGTGGATCCTGGGGAGCTGTTTTTT. Translation: CSAGGVDPGELFF.

This clonotype has just a few counts. V gene TRBV4-1 combines with J gene TRBJ2-7; D might be TRBD2 (5 bases). Trimming shortened V by 4 bases and J by 7 bases, and 20 bases separated the two germline ends. The V gene's germline CDR1 is MGHRA and CDR2 YSYEKL. The CDR3 sequence is 15 residues long. CDR3 protein: CASSLHYEGAGEQYF. CDR3 nucleotide sequence: TGCGCCAGCAGCCTACACTACGAGGGAGCTGGGGAGCAGTACTTC.

CDR3 sequence (DNA): TGTGCCAGCAGCTACGGACAGACAGAGGACGAGCAGTACTTC. This gives the protein CASSYGQTEDEQYF. The chain is built from TRBV5-4 and TRBJ2-7; TRBD1 is a possible D gene (6 bases). Deletions cut 3 bases from V and 5 bases from J, with 15 bases between. The CDR3 loop spans 14 amino acids. Per the germline V gene, CDR1 is SGHNT and CDR2 is YYREEE (reference sequence).

The rearrangement links TRBV20-1 to TRBJ1-1; TRBD1 aligns across 8 bases. The V segment lost 0 bases and the J segment 1 base; nucleotides outside the gene matches: 1. The CDR3 has 14 residues. The V gene's germline CDR1 is DFQATT and CDR2 SNEGSKA (reference sequence). This CDR3 is CSARDQGANTEAFF. The CDR3 DNA is TGCAGTGCTAGAGATCAGGGGGCGAACACTGAAGCTTTCTTT.

This clonotype was counted a few times. V gene TRBV28 combines with J gene TRBJ2-7; maybe TRBD1 (7 bases). Germline CDR1 MDHEN, CDR2 SYDVKM. This CDR3 is 17 amino acids long. V lost 2 bases to trimming and J lost 6 bases, with 23 bases between them. CDR3 DNA: TGTGCCAGCAGTTTACCCCAGACAGGGACTCTGGCCTCCGAGCAGTACTTC. It codes for CASSLPQTGTLASEQYF.

The chain is built from TRBV3-1 and TRBJ2-7; D is ambiguous. This CDR3 region has 14 residues. V lost 7 bases, J lost 4 bases, and 17 bases lay in between. The germline gives CDR1 LGHDT, CDR2 YNNKEL (reference sequence). The CDR3 DNA is TGTGCCAGCAACATGGTCGATAGCCCATACGAGCAGTACTTC. It codes for CASNMVDSPYEQYF.

This clonotype was observed at least ten times. The J gene is TRBJ2-3, the V gene TRBV12-3 or TRBV12-4; maybe TRBD2 (6 bases). The CDR3 is 16 amino acids. Deletions cut 4 bases from V and 2 bases from J, with 16 bases between. CDR3 in amino acids: CASSSGERALTDTQYF. DNA for the CDR3: TGTGCCAGCAGTTCGGGGGAGCGGGCCCTCACAGATACGCAGTATTTT.